A selection of T cell receptor beta chains follows, all from one sample in a study of T cell changes during pregnancy in multiple sclerosis. The repertoire was sequenced with immunoSEQ multiplex PCR; TCRdb's copy has only in-frame clones and lacks some. Altogether over 25,000 clones are present, roughly 91% being singletons, with the ten largest covering around 0.38%. The specimen comprised CD4+ T cells from peripheral blood mononuclear cells, sampled in the second trimester of pregnancy. These TCRs come from a female donor with multiple sclerosis, enrolled in a pregnancy study. Both conserved end residues are part of each CDR3. The D gene is left open where the match is weak. Size is omitted from some rows. Given values are once, few, many or a class for expanded clones.

13	-	TRBV5-1	TRBJ2-1	-	CASSLPDSNEQFF	TGCGCCAGCAGCTTGCCGGACAGCAATGAGCAGTTCTTC
15	-	TRBV5-1	TRBJ2-1	once	CASSLGTSSYNEQFF	TGCGCCAGCAGCTTGGGAACTAGCAGCTACAATGAGCAGTTCTTC
12	-	TRBV28	TRBJ1-2	once	CASSSSSYGYTF	TGTGCCAGCAGTTCTTCCAGCTATGGCTACACCTTC
14	TRBD1	TRBV7-6	TRBJ1-2	-	CASSPRQGGYGYTF	TGTGCCAGCAGCCCGAGACAGGGGGGCTATGGCTACACCTTC
14	TRBD1	TRBV4-1	TRBJ2-5	-	CASSQGQLQETQYF	TGCGCCAGCAGCCAGGGACAGCTCCAAGAGACCCAGTACTTC
13	TRBD1	TRBV10-3	TRBJ2-7	-	CAISPQGSYEQYF	TGTGCCATCAGTCCACAGGGGTCCTACGAGCAGTACTTC
15	-	TRBV6-5	TRBJ2-7	-	CASSSKWGGHYEQYF	TGTGCCAGCAGTTCCAAATGGGGGGGGCACTACGAGCAGTACTTC
14	TRBD1	TRBV6-6	TRBJ2-2	-	CASSSTGVGGELFF	TGTGCCAGCAGCTCAACAGGGGTAGGCGGGGAGCTGTTTTTT
15	TRBD1	TRBV11-2	TRBJ1-2	-	CASSLGGLTGDGYTF	TGTGCCAGCAGCTTAGGGGGACTGACAGGGGATGGCTACACCTTC
14	TRBD1	TRBV14	TRBJ1-2	-	CASSQEDRVYGYTF	TGTGCCAGCAGCCAGGAAGACAGGGTGTACGGCTACACCTTC
15	TRBD1	TRBV6-1	TRBJ2-2	once	CASSHRGPRTGELFF	TGTGCCAGCAGCCACAGGGGACCGAGGACCGGGGAGCTGTTTTTT
13	-	TRBV5-4	TRBJ2-5	-	CASSLGPVETQYF	TGTGCCAGCAGCTTGGGGCCAGTGGAGACCCAGTACTTC
15	-	TRBV7-6	TRBJ2-7	-	CASSLRGGTSYEQYF	TGTGCCAGCAGCTTAAGAGGGGGTACTTCCTACGAGCAGTACTTC